These 32 T cell receptor beta chains were all obtained from the same sample, sequenced in a study of T cell responses to AZD1222 COVID-19 vaccine. Profiled with immunoSEQ multiplex PCR; TCRdb holds only in-frame clones, not every one. The table lists some 140,000 clones, 86% of them singletons, with 5.5% to 6% in the top ten. Source: peripheral blood, taken on day 0 of MenACWY control vaccination. Source of these receptors: an adult in good health.

The chain carries TRBV4-3 and TRBJ2-7; 12 bases line up with TRBD2. The CDR3 has 17 amino acids. Losses at the gene ends were 1 base for V and 6 bases for J; bases not matched to a gene: 10. Germline CDR1 reads LGHNA; CDR2 reads YSLEER. This chain's CDR3 is CASSQVRTSGKIGEQYF. The DNA of the CDR3 is TGCGCCAGCAGCCAAGTCCGGACTAGCGGGAAGATTGGCGAGCAGTACTTC.

The chain combines TRBV6-2 or TRBV6-3 with TRBJ1-5; no reliable D call. Germline CDR1 is MNHEY and CDR2 is SVGEGT. Between the trimmed V and J ends, which lost 2 bases and 4 bases, there was a span of 6 bases. This CDR3 spans 13 amino acids. The CDR3 bases are TGTGCCAGCAGTTACGGTTCGAATCAGCCCCAGCATTTT. Translating gives CASSYGSNQPQHF.

The chain joins TRBV7-8 to TRBJ1-4; D unresolved. The CDR3 runs to 14 residues. Germline V gene data show CDR1 as SGHVS and CDR2 as FQNEAQ. V gave up 1 base and J gave up 5 bases, with 8 bases separating them. The CDR3 spells CASSLVGQNEKLFF. The CDR3 DNA follows: TGTGCCAGCAGCTTAGTAGGCCAGAATGAAAAACTGTTTTTT.

The V and J genes are TRBV27 and TRBJ2-3; 14 bases agree with TRBD2. The CDR3 consists of 20 residues. Per germline, CDR1 MNHEY and CDR2 SMNVEV (reference sequence). J lost 1 base, V lost 5 bases, and 14 bases had no gene match. Here the CDR3 reads CASSIRGLAGGLTRTDTQYF. CDR3 nucleotides: TGTGCCAGCAGTATTAGAGGACTAGCGGGGGGCCTAACCCGCACAGATACGCAGTATTTT.

The rearrangement joins TRBV5-6 to TRBJ1-2; tentatively, D is TRBD1 (5 bases). The germline V and J ends were trimmed by 0 bases and 8 bases, with 11 bases remaining between them. This CDR3 has 13 amino acids. CDR1 SGHDT and CDR2 YYEEEE come from the germline V gene. CDR3 residues: CASSLDLAGGYTF. CDR3 nucleotides: TGTGCCAGCAGCTTGGACTTGGCAGGGGGCTACACCTTC.

The gene calls are TRBV3-1 (or the pseudogene TRBV3-2) and TRBJ2-3; 7 bases fit TRBD2. Unmatched junction bases numbered 12, after V lost 3 bases and J lost 6 bases. Germline lookup yields CDR1 LGHDT and CDR2 YNNKEL (reference sequence). The CDR3 length is 16 residues. The CDR3 loop reads CASSHLGTISGDTQYF. The CDR3 DNA reads TGTGCCAGCAGCCACCTCGGGACTATCAGTGGGGATACGCAGTATTTT.

The rearrangement uses TRBV12-3 or TRBV12-4 and TRBJ1-2; 7 nucleotides line up with TRBD1. Unmatched junction bases numbered 4, after V lost 5 bases and J lost 4 bases. The CDR3 runs to 13 residues. The CDR3 coding sequence is TGTGCCAGCAGTCGACAGGGTAGCTATGGCTACACCTTC. This translates into CASSRQGSYGYTF.

V usage is TRBV28 and J usage is TRBJ1-2; D not resolved. Germline values: CDR1 MDHEN, CDR2 SYDVKM. The CDR3 is 13 residues long. Trimming took off 4 bases at V and 4 bases at J, with 10 bases between the two ends. The CDR3 protein is CASSSAPFYGYTF. In DNA, the CDR3 is TGTGCCAGCAGTTCCGCACCATTCTATGGCTACACCTTC.

J is TRBJ1-2 and V is TRBV9; weak D call: TRBD1 (6 bases). The germline gives CDR1 SGDLS, CDR2 YYNGEE. The CDR3 is 16 residues long. The V end lost 0 bases, the J end lost 2 bases, and 14 bases lay between the germline ends. The DNA for the CDR3 is TGTGCCAGCAGCGTAGATCCTACAGGGTCCAACTATGGCTACACCTTC. This gives the protein CASSVDPTGSNYGYTF.

The rearrangement links TRBV29-1 to TRBJ2-5; D remains ambiguous. The germline V gene encodes CDR1 SQVTM and CDR2 ANQGSEA. The V and J ends lost 0 bases and 7 bases respectively, with 12 bases between them. This CDR3 has 13 amino acids. The CDR3 nucleotides are TGCAGCGTTGAAGATTTAAATTTGGGGACCCAGTACTTC. It specifies CSVEDLNLGTQYF.

V gene TRBV27 combines with J gene TRBJ2-7; tentatively, D is TRBD2 (5 bases). The CDR3 covers 17 residues. CDR1 MNHEY and CDR2 SMNVEV come from the germline V gene (reference sequence). V lost 7 bases to trimming and J lost 0 bases, with 22 bases between them. The CDR3, as DNA: TGTGCCAGCACGGTCTACTGTCGGACTCCTTCCTCCTACGAGCAGTACGTC. It codes for CASTVYCRTPSSYEQYV.

The rearrangement joins TRBV15 to TRBJ2-5, with 9 bases that match TRBD1. Germline CDR1 and CDR2: LNHNV and YYDKDF (reference sequence). The CDR3 covers 14 residues. Unmatched junction bases numbered 4, after V lost 4 bases and J lost 4 bases. DNA for the CDR3: TGTGCCACCAGCAAGACAGGGGGGGGAGAGACCCAGTACTTC. Protein: CATSKTGGGETQYF.

The chain carries TRBV4-1 and TRBJ2-6, with 8 bases lining up with TRBD1. Trimming took 4 bases from V and 12 from J; bases not matched to a gene: 11. Looked up from germline, CDR1 is MGHRA and CDR2 is YSYEKL. CDR3 length: 15 amino acids. CDR3 in amino acids: CASSPLLDRVVVLTF. CDR3 nucleotides: TGCGCCAGCAGCCCCTTGCTGGACAGGGTGGTCGTCCTGACTTTC.

The chain combines TRBV27 with TRBJ1-2; a possible D gene is TRBD1 (6 bases). Germline lookup yields CDR1 MNHEY and CDR2 SMNVEV (reference sequence). Trimming removed 5 bases at V and 11 bases at J, with 15 bases between. This CDR3 has 12 amino acids. CDR3 DNA sequence: TGTGCCAGCAGTCCGGGACAACGATGGTACACCTTC. Encoded protein: CASSPGQRWYTF.

The V call is TRBV7-9, the J call TRBJ1-1; D not resolved. The CDR3 loop spans 13 amino acids. Germline lookup yields CDR1 SEHNR and CDR2 FQNEAQ (reference sequence). Trimming shortened V by 1 base and J by 6 bases, and 9 bases separated the two germline ends. The CDR3 protein is CASSLVAGSEAFF. CDR3 sequence (DNA): TGTGCCAGCAGCTTAGTTGCGGGATCTGAAGCTTTCTTT.

This clone was seen only a few times. The chain carries TRBV7-3 and TRBJ2-2; TRBD1 is a possible D gene (6 bases). This CDR3 contains 13 residues. V was shortened by 6 bases and J by 6 bases, with 11 bases between the two germline ends. Germline V gene lookup returns CDR1 SGHTA and CDR2 FQGTGA. The CDR3 loop is CASSFTGPGELFF. DNA for the CDR3: TGTGCCAGCAGTTTTACAGGGCCCGGGGAGCTGTTTTTT.

As concerns this clone: The junction differs from germline at one of its ends, possibly a read error. The chain employs TRBV7-7 and TRBJ2-7; 10 nucleotides agree with TRBD2. Germline loops: CDR1 SSHAT, CDR2 FNYEAQ (reference sequence). The CDR3 spans 15 residues. Here the CDR3 DNA reads TGTGCTAGCAGCTTATCAGCGGGAGGGCCGTGGGAGCAGTACTTC. Protein: CASSLSAGGPWEQYF.

V gene TRBV7-6 combines with J gene TRBJ2-7; TRBD1 matches at 9 bases. Germline-derived CDR1 and CDR2 are SGHVS and FNYEAQ. CDR3 length: 19 residues. J lost 1 base, V lost 1 base, and 14 bases had no gene match. The DNA for the CDR3 is TGTGCCAGCAGCTTAGTATTCTCGCCGGGACAGGGAACATCCTACGAGCAGTACGTC. As protein: CASSLVFSPGQGTSYEQYV.

This rearrangement joins TRBV27 to TRBJ1-2; tentative D call: TRBD1 (5 bases). The CDR3 totals 14 residues. Germline values: CDR1 MNHEY, CDR2 SMNVEV (reference sequence). Deletions cut 3 bases from V and 3 bases from J, with 11 bases between. CDR3 in amino acids: CASSLRGLDYGYTF. In DNA, the CDR3 is TGTGCCAGCAGTTTGAGGGGCCTCGACTATGGCTACACCTTC.

This clone was found a few times. V usage is TRBV11-3 and J usage is TRBJ2-5; D possibly corresponds to TRBD1 (6 bases). The CDR3 length is 16 residues. Germline V CDR1 and CDR2: SGHNT, YENEEA. Trimming pared 5 bases from V and 4 bases from J, leaving 20 bases between. CDR3 amino acids: CASSAAVAGDVETQYF. The DNA for the CDR3 is TGTGCCAGCAGCGCAGCGGTTGCAGGGGATGTAGAGACCCAGTACTTC.

This rearrangement joins TRBV30 to TRBJ1-2; a possible D gene is TRBD1 (6 bases). The CDR3 totals 13 residues. Trimming left V 4 bases short and J 5 bases short, with 14 bases between. Germline V CDR1 and CDR2: GTSNPN, SVGIG (reference sequence). The chain's CDR3 is CAWTTGLNYGYTF. In DNA form, the CDR3 reads TGTGCCTGGACCACAGGGTTGAATTATGGCTACACCTTC.

The rearrangement uses TRBV7-9 and TRBJ2-2, with TRBD1 identical over 7 bases. This CDR3 region has 17 residues. The junction had 11 bases not matched to a gene; V was cut back by 6 bases and J by 1 base. In germline, CDR1 is SEHNR, CDR2 FQNEAQ (reference sequence). The chain's CDR3 is CASRPGTVPKNTGELFF. The DNA of the CDR3 is TGTGCCAGCAGACCCGGGACAGTTCCTAAGAACACCGGGGAGCTGTTTTTT.

This clone was counted once. The chain employs TRBV5-1 and TRBJ2-1; no clear D. This CDR3 region has 14 residues. V dropped 4 bases and J dropped 8 bases, with 16 bases sitting between them. CDR1 SGHRS and CDR2 YFSETQ come from the germline V gene. As DNA, the CDR3 is TGCGCCAGCAGCCCCATGAGCCAAACACATGAGCAGTTCTTC. Translation gives CASSPMSQTHEQFF.

The genes are TRBV3-1 (or the pseudogene TRBV3-2) and TRBJ2-5, with D perhaps matching TRBD1 (6 bases). V lost 0 bases and J 10 bases, leaving 12 bases between the germline ends. In germline, CDR1 is LGHDT, CDR2 YNNKEL (reference sequence). This CDR3 comprises 13 residues. This CDR3 reads CASSQETGAFQYF. The CDR3 DNA sequence: TGTGCCAGCAGCCAAGAGACAGGAGCTTTCCAGTACTTC.

This clone occurred a few times. This chain connects TRBV30 to TRBJ2-5; TRBD2 matches 11 bases. CDR3 length: 17 amino acids. The germline CDR1 and CDR2 sequences are GTSNPN and SVGIG (reference sequence). Germline trimming cut 1 base from V and 5 bases from J; bases unmatched to any gene: 12. The CDR3 here is CAWSAVAGGYGMETQYF. CDR3 bases: TGTGCCTGGAGTGCGGTAGCGGGAGGGTATGGGATGGAGACCCAGTACTTC. The whole variable domain, remainder taken from reference TRBV30 and TRBJ2-5, is SQTIHQWPATLVQPVGSPLSLECTVEGTSNPNLYWYRQAAGRGLQLLFYSVGIGQISSEVPQNLSASRPQDRQFILSSKKLLLSDSGFYLCAWSAVAGGYGMETQYFGPGTRLLVL.

This clone was picked up one time. This chain links TRBV5-4 with TRBJ2-7; 7 nucleotides match TRBD1. This CDR3 comprises 14 residues. Germline V gene sequence: CDR1 SGHNT, CDR2 YYREEE (reference sequence). J gave up 3 bases and V 4 bases, and 7 bases lay outside the gene matches. In DNA form, the CDR3 reads TGTGCCAGCAGCCCACGGACAGGTGACTACGAGCAGTACTTC. Amino acids: CASSPRTGDYEQYF.

This chain links TRBV2 with TRBJ2-2; D is perhaps TRBD2 (6 bases). Trimming took off 2 bases at V and 6 bases at J, with 16 bases between the two ends. CDR3 length: 16 residues. Germline loops: CDR1 SNHLY, CDR2 FYNNEI. DNA of the CDR3: TGTGCCAGCAGTGAACTGGGCGGGAACGGCGCCGGGGAGCTGTTTTTT. It specifies CASSELGGNGAGELFF.

This chain connects TRBV28 to TRBJ1-1; D call uncertain. V lost 8 bases, J lost 4 bases, and 11 bases lay in between. The CDR3 spans 12 residues. Germline V CDR1 and CDR2: MDHEN, SYDVKM. The DNA of the CDR3 is TGTGCCAGCTATCTTTTAGGCACTGAAGCTTTCTTT. It encodes CASYLLGTEAFF.

The V gene is TRBV7-9, the J gene TRBJ1-2, with no clear D. CDR3 length equals 15 residues. Trimming shortened V by 5 bases and J by 1 base, and 14 bases separated the two germline ends. Germline values: CDR1 SEHNR, CDR2 FQNEAQ (reference sequence). CDR3 DNA: TGTGCCAGCAGCCCTTCGGGAAGGAATAACTATGGCTACACCTTC. Translation: CASSPSGRNNYGYTF.

V gene TRBV28 combines with J gene TRBJ2-2; maybe TRBD1 (5 bases). V lost 10 bases and J lost 1, with 10 bases in between. The CDR3 length is 13 residues. Germline assignment: CDR1 MDHEN and CDR2 SYDVKM. CDR3 in DNA: TGTGCCACCGTAGGACAGAACACCGGGGAGCTGTTTTTT. Translation: CATVGQNTGELFF.

This clone was counted a few times. The chain links TRBV2 to TRBJ1-6; perhaps TRBD1 as D (6 bases). Deletions cut 4 bases from V and 7 bases from J, with 11 bases between. Per germline, CDR1 SNHLY and CDR2 FYNNEI. There are 14 residues in the CDR3. CDR3 residues: CASSVQGPNSPLHF. CDR3 DNA: TGTGCCAGCAGTGTCCAGGGGCCGAATTCACCCCTCCACTTT. The full variable domain, completed using reference TRBV2 and TRBJ1-6, is EPEVTQTPSHQVTQMGQEVILRCVPISNHLYFYWYRQILGQKVEFLVSFYNNEISEKSEIFDDQFSVERPDGSNFTLKIRSTKLEDSAMYFCASSVQGPNSPLHFGNGTRLTVT.

This CDR3 reads CAISLGGVEQFF. CDR3 coding DNA: TGTGCCATCAGTCTAGGGGGCGTTGAGCAGTTCTTC. The V call is TRBV10-3, the J call TRBJ2-1; TRBD1 aligns across 7 bases. The CDR3 totals 12 residues. J gave up 9 bases and V 5 bases, and 4 bases lay outside the gene matches. CDR1 and CDR2 from the germline V gene are ENHRY and SYGVKD.